A selection of T cell receptor beta chains follows, all from one sample in a study of response to subunit inactivated influenza vaccine. TCRdb itself ran the RT-PCR reads through MiXCR, one entry per CDR3 protein. The repertoire consists of more than 550,000 distinct CDR3 sequences, with roughly 12% occurring once and the leading ten covering 10% to 13%. The specimen comprised PBMCs from blood, sampled on the day of vaccination. Receptors were obtained from a man aged 50-59 years who received an inactivated influenza vaccine. Both conserved end residues are part of each CDR3. The D gene is left open where the match is weak. Clone size is shown for a subset of rows, as once, few, many or a class of expanded clone.

D gene: NA; V gene: TRBV15; J gene: TRBJ2-1; clone size: NA; CDR3 DNA: TGTGCCACCAGCGGCACGGCGGACCCCCTATCCTACAATGAGCAGTTCTTC; CDR3 protein: CATSGTADPLSYNEQFF
D gene: TRBD2; V gene: TRBV20-1; J gene: TRBJ2-1; clone size: few; CDR3 DNA: TGCAGTGCCTGGGGGAGCGGGGGGGCTAAAAATGAGCAGTTCTTC; CDR3 protein: CSAWGSGGAKNEQFF
D gene: NA; V gene: TRBV10-3; J gene: TRBJ1-1; clone size: NA; CDR3 DNA: TGTGCCATCAGTGAACAGACAAACACTGAAGCTTTCTTT; CDR3 protein: CAISEQTNTEAFF
D gene: TRBD1; V gene: TRBV5-1; J gene: TRBJ2-7; clone size: many; CDR3 DNA: TGTGCCAGCAGCTCAGGACAGGGCACCTACGAGCAGTACTTC; CDR3 protein: CASSSGQGTYEQYF
D gene: NA; V gene: TRBV15; J gene: TRBJ2-5; clone size: NA; CDR3 DNA: TGTGCCACCAGCAGAGCTCCCTTAGAGATAGAGACCCAGTACTTC; CDR3 protein: CATSRAPLEIETQYF
D gene: NA; V gene: TRBV7-9; J gene: TRBJ2-5; clone size: few; CDR3 DNA: TGTGCCAGCAGCTTAGATCCCACGGGGTATCAAGAGACCCAGTACTTC; CDR3 protein: CASSLDPTGYQETQYF
D gene: NA; V gene: TRBV5-1; J gene: TRBJ2-5; clone size: few; CDR3 DNA: TGCGCCAGCAGCTTGGTTTTAGCAGGTGGAGAGACCCAGTACTTC; CDR3 protein: CASSLVLAGGETQYF
D gene: TRBD2; V gene: TRBV7-9; J gene: TRBJ2-7; clone size: NA; CDR3 DNA: TGTGCCAGCAGCTTATGGGGGACTAGCGGGAGTGTTGAGCAGTACTTC; CDR3 protein: CASSLWGTSGSVEQYF
D gene: NA; V gene: TRBV19; J gene: TRBJ2-3; clone size: few; CDR3 DNA: TGTGCCAGTAGGAGGGGGCCAGCGGGAGAGACAGATACGCAGTATTTT; CDR3 protein: CASRRGPAGETDTQYF
D gene: TRBD2; V gene: TRBV7-9; J gene: TRBJ2-5; clone size: NA; CDR3 DNA: TGTGCCAGCAGCTGGGGACTAGCGGGGTCCCAAGAGACCCAGTACTTC; CDR3 protein: CASSWGLAGSQETQYF
D gene: NA; V gene: TRBV20-1; J gene: TRBJ1-2; clone size: NA; CDR3 DNA: TGCAGTGCTAAACCCCTCGCCGGCTACACCTTC; CDR3 protein: CSAKPLAGYTF
D gene: NA; V gene: TRBV6-5; J gene: TRBJ2-7; clone size: few; CDR3 DNA: TGTGCCAGCAGTTACTTGACAGGCTCCTACGAGCAGTACTTC; CDR3 protein: CASSYLTGSYEQYF
D gene: TRBD2; V gene: TRBV29-1; J gene: TRBJ2-5; clone size: many; CDR3 DNA: TGCAGCGTTGATGGACGAGCGGGGCAAGAGACCCAGTACTTC; CDR3 protein: CSVDGRAGQETQYF
D gene: NA; V gene: TRBV3-1; J gene: TRBJ1-6; clone size: many; CDR3 DNA: TGCGCCAGCAGCCAAGTTGGGGGAAATTCACCCCTCCACTTT; CDR3 protein: CASSQVGGNSPLHF
D gene: NA; V gene: TRBV11-1; J gene: TRBJ2-5; clone size: few; CDR3 DNA: TGTGCCAGCAGCTTTACCCTAATAGCTGGGGAGACCCAGTACTTC; CDR3 protein: CASSFTLIAGETQYF
D gene: NA; V gene: TRBV9; J gene: TRBJ2-3; clone size: NA; CDR3 DNA: TGTGCCAGCAGCGTAACTTCCCCAACGGGGGTCCGCACAGATACGCAGTATTTT; CDR3 protein: CASSVTSPTGVRTDTQYF
D gene: TRBD1; V gene: TRBV27; J gene: TRBJ2-6; clone size: NA; CDR3 DNA: TGTGCCAGCAGTTTTTCAGGGGGATATCTCTCTGGGGCCAACGTCCTGACTTTC; CDR3 protein: CASSFSGGYLSGANVLTF
D gene: TRBD1; V gene: TRBV5-1; J gene: TRBJ1-5; clone size: NA; CDR3 DNA: TGCGCCAGCAGCGAGGGACAGGAGGGGCAGCCCCAGCATTTT; CDR3 protein: CASSEGQEGQPQHF
D gene: TRBD2; V gene: TRBV7-9; J gene: TRBJ2-7; clone size: NA; CDR3 DNA: TGTGCCAGCAGCTTATTGGGGACTAGCGATTACGCCTACGAGCAGTACTTC; CDR3 protein: CASSLLGTSDYAYEQYF
D gene: TRBD2; V gene: TRBV20-1; J gene: TRBJ2-1; clone size: few; CDR3 DNA: TGCAGTGCTATGAGGACTAGCGGGGGAGCACAGTTCTTC; CDR3 protein: CSAMRTSGGAQFF
D gene: TRBD1; V gene: TRBV6-1; J gene: TRBJ1-3; clone size: NA; CDR3 DNA: TGTGCCAGCAGATCACGACAGGGGGCAGGAAACACCATATATTTT; CDR3 protein: CASRSRQGAGNTIYF